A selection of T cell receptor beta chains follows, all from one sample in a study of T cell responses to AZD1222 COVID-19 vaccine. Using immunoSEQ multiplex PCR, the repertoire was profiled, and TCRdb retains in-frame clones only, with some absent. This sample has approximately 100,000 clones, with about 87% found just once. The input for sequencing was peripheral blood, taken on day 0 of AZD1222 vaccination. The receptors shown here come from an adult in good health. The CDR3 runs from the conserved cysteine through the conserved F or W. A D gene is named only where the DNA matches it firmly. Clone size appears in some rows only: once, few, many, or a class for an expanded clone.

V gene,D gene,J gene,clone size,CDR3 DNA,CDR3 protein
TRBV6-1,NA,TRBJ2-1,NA,TGTGCCAGCAGTGACGGGGAGGAGCCTAATGAGCAGTTCTTC,CASSDGEEPNEQFF
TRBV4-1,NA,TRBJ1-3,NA,TGCGCCAGCAGCTACACCGGGACCACCTCTGGAAACACCATATATTTT,CASSYTGTTSGNTIYF
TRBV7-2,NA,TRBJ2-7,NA,TGTGCCAGCAGCTTAGCGTCGTTAGAGCAGTACTTC,CASSLASLEQYF
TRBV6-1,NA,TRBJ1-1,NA,TGTGCCAGCAGTGAGGGCGGGAGCCCCGTGAAAGCTTTCTTT,CASSEGGSPVKAFF
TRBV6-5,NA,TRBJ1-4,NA,TGTGCCACCAGGGATTCAACTAATGAAAAACTGTTTTTT,CATRDSTNEKLFF
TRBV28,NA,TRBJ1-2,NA,TGTTCTAGCAGGGGTGGGGGGCCGGACTATGGCTACACCTTC,CSSRGGGPDYGYTF
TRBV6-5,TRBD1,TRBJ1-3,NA,TGTGCCAGCAGTACAGGGGCAGCTGGAAACACCATATATTTT,CASSTGAAGNTIYF
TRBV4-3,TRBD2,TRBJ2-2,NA,TGCGCCAGCAGCCAAGAAGCTCCGACTAGCGGGAGCTACACCGGGGAGCTGTTTTTT,CASSQEAPTSGSYTGELFF
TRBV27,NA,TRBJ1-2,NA,TGTGCCAGCAAGCCAGCGGGGGTCTATGGCTACACCTTC,CASKPAGVYGYTF
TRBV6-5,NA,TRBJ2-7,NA,TGTGCCAGCAGTACCGCCAGGGCCTACGAGCAGTACTTC,CASSTARAYEQYF
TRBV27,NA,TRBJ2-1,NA,TGTGCCAGCAGTCGAGCGGTTCGTAGCTCCTACAATGAGCAGTTCTTC,CASSRAVRSSYNEQFF
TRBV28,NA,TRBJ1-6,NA,TGTGCCAGCAGCAAGATTAGCTCCTATAATTCACCCCTCCACTTT,CASSKISSYNSPLHF
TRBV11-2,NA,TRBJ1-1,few,TGTGCCAGCAGCACCCGATTCTCTGAAGCTTTCTTT,CASSTRFSEAFF
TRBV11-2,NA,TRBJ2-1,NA,TGTGCCAGCAGCACCCAGGGGGGACCATACAATGAGCAGTTCTTC,CASSTQGGPYNEQFF
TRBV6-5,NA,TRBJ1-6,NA,TGTGCCAGCAGCATTTATTGGGGGGCAAGGTCACCCCTCCACTTT,CASSIYWGARSPLHF
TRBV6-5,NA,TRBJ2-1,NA,TGTGCCAGCAGTTACGGGGGAACCTACAATGAGCAGTTCTTC,CASSYGGTYNEQFF
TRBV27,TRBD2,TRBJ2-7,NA,TGTGCCAGCAGTTTCATGGCTAGCGGGAGGGTGAGGTACGAGCAGTACTTC,CASSFMASGRVRYEQYF
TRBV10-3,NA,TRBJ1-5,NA,TGTGCCATCAGGGCCAGAGACAATCAGCCCCAGCATTTT,CAIRARDNQPQHF
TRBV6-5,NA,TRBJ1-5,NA,TGTGCCAGCAGTTACTATAGCAATCAGCCCCAGCATTTT,CASSYYSNQPQHF
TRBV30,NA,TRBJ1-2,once,TGTGCCTGGAGTTTCCGGGGCTATGGCTACACCTTC,CAWSFRGYGYTF
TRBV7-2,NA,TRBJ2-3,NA,TGTGCCAGCAGCTTAGAACTAGCTGGAGATACGCAGTATTTT,CASSLELAGDTQYF
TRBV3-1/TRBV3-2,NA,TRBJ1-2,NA,TGTGCCAGCAGCCAAACAATCTATGGCTACACCTTC,CASSQTIYGYTF
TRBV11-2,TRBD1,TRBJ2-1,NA,TGTGCCAGCAGCGCCGACAGGGTTTCCTACAATGAGCAGTTCTTC,CASSADRVSYNEQFF
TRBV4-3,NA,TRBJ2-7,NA,TGCGCCAGCAGCCAAGCGTGGGCCAGTCGTGAGCAGTACTTC,CASSQAWASREQYF
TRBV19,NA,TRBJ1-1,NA,TGTGCCAGTGGCCGGATCACTGAAGCTTTCTTT,CASGRITEAFF
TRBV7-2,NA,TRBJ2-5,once,TGTGCCAGCAGCTTGTTGGGAGAGACCCAGTACTTC,CASSLLGETQYF
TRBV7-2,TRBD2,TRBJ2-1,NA,TGTGCCAGCAGCTTAGTAGCGTTAGCGGGAATACGGAATGAGCAGTTCTTC,CASSLVALAGIRNEQFF
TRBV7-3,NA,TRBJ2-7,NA,TGTGCCAGCAGCTCGTTTTGGAGCGAGCAGTACTTC,CASSSFWSEQYF
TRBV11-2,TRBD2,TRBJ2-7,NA,TGTGCCAGCAGCCCATCCGGGGGAGGGTGGCAGTACTTC,CASSPSGGGWQYF
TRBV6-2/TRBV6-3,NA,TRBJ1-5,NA,TGTGCCAGCAGTTACTCGGGATACAGGGAGAGCAATCAGCCCCAGCATTTT,CASSYSGYRESNQPQHF
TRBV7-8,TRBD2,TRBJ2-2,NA,TGTGCCAGCAGCTTAATCGGGAGGGCCGAAAACGGGGAGCTGTTTTTT,CASSLIGRAENGELFF
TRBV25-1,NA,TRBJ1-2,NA,TGTGCCAGCGCAGGGAGTCGGGGAGGCTACACCTTC,CASAGSRGGYTF
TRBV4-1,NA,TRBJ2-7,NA,TGCGCCAGCAGCCAAGAAATCCGGACCGCCAACGAGCAGTACTTC,CASSQEIRTANEQYF
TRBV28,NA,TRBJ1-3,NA,TGTGCCAGCAGTTTATTGGGAAGTTACTCTGGAAACACCATATATTTT,CASSLLGSYSGNTIYF
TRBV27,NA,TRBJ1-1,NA,TGTGCCAGCAGTTCTCTCATGAACACTGAAGCTTTCTTT,CASSSLMNTEAFF
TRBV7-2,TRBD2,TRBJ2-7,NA,TGTGCCAGCAGCTATTTGGGACTAGCGGGAGAGGAGCAGTACTTC,CASSYLGLAGEEQYF
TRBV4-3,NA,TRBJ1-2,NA,TGCGCCAGCAGCCAAGATACTACTGGGGAACTGAGCGGCTACACCTTC,CASSQDTTGELSGYTF
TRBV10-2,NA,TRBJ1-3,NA,TGCGCCAGCCGCGGGAGCTCTGGAAACACCATATATTTT,CASRGSSGNTIYF
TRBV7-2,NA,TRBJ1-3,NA,TGTGCCAGCAGCCCCCCCACAGGGACTGGAAACACCATATATTTT,CASSPPTGTGNTIYF
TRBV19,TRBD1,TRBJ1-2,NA,TGTGCCAGTATTCCCGGGACAGGGGAATGGTATGGCTACACCTTC,CASIPGTGEWYGYTF
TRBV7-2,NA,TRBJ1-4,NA,TGTGCCAGCAGCCGTGGGCAGCTTAATGAAAAACTGTTTTTT,CASSRGQLNEKLFF
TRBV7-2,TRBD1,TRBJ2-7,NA,TGTGCCAGCAGTACACAGGGGAATGAGGGGTCCTACGAGCAGTACTTC,CASSTQGNEGSYEQYF
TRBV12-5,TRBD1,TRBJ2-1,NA,TGTGCTAGTGGTTTGAATACCGGGACAGGGGTTCGCAATGAGCAGTTCTTC,CASGLNTGTGVRNEQFF
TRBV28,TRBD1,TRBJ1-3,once,TGTGCCAGCAGTTCACACCAGGGGGCGATTGGAAACACCATATATTTT,CASSSHQGAIGNTIYF
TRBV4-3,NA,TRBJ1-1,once,TGCGCCAGCAGCCAAGATGTAGGCATGAACACTGAAGCTTTCTTT,CASSQDVGMNTEAFF
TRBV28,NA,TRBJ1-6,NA,TGTGCCAGCAGTTGGAATTCACCCCTCCACTTT,CASSWNSPLHF
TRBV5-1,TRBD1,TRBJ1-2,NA,TGCGCCAGCAGATGCCACCAGGGGGCGGATGGCTACACCTTC,CASRCHQGADGYTF
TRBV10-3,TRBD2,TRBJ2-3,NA,TGTGCCATCAGTTCTACTAGCGGGAGCTCGGATACGCAGTATTTT,CAISSTSGSSDTQYF
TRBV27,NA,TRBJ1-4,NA,TGTGCCAGCAGTTTATTTTACTTGGCGGGGACTAATGAAAAACTGTTTTTT,CASSLFYLAGTNEKLFF
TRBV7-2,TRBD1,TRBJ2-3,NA,TGTGCCAGCAGCTTAGGAACAGGGGGCCCTAGCACAGATACGCAGTATTTT,CASSLGTGGPSTDTQYF